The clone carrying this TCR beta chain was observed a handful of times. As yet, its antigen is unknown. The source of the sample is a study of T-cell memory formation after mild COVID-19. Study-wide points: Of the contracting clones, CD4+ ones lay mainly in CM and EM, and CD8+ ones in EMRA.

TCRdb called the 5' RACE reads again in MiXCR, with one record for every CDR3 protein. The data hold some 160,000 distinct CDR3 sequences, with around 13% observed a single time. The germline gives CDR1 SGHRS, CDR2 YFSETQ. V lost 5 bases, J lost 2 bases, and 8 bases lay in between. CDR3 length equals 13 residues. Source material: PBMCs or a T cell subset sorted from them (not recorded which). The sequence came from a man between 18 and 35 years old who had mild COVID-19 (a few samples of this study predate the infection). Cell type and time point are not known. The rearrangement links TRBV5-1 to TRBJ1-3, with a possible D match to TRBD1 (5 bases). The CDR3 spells CASRATAGNTIYF. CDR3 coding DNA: TGCGCCAGCAGGGCGACAGCTGGAAACACCATATATTTT.